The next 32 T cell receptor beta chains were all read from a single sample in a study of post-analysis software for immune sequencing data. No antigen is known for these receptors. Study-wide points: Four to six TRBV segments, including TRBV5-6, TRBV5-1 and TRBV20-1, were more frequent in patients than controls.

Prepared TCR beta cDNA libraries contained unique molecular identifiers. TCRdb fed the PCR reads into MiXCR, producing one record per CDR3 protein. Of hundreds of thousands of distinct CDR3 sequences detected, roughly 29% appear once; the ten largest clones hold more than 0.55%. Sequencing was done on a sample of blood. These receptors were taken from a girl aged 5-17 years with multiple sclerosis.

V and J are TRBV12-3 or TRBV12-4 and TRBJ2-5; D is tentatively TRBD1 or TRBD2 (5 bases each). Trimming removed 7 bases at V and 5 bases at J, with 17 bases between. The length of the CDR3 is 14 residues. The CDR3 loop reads CASTLLGERETQYF. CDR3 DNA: TGTGCCAGCACCCTCTTGGGGGAGAGGGAGACCCAGTACTTC.

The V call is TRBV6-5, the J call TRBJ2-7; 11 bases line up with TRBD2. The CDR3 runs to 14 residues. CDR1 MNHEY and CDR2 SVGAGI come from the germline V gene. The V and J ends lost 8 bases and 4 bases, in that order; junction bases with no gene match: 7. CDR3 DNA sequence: TGTGCCAGCGGCGGGACTAGCGGAGGGTACGAGCAGTACTTC. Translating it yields CASGGTSGGYEQYF.

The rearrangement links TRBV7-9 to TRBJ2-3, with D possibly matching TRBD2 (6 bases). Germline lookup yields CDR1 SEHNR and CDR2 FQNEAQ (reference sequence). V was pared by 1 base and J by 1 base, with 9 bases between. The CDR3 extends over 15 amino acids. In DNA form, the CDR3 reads TGTGCCAGCAGCTTAGAAGCTAGCGGCACAGATACGCAGTATTTT. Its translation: CASSLEASGTDTQYF. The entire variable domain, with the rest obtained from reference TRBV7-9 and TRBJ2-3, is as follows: DTGVSQNPRHKITKRGQNVTFRCDPISEHNRLYWYRQTLGQGPEFLTYFQNEAQLEKSRLLSDRFSAERPKGSFSTLEIQRTEQGDSAMYLCASSLEASGTDTQYFGPGTRLTVL.

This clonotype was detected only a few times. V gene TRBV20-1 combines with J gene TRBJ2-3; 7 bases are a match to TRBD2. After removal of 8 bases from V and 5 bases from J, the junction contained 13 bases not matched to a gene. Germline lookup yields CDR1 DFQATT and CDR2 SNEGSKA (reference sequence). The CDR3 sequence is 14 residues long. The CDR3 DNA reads TGCAGTACTTTCGGGGGAGGGCTTCAAGATACGCAGTATTTT. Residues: CSTFGGGLQDTQYF.

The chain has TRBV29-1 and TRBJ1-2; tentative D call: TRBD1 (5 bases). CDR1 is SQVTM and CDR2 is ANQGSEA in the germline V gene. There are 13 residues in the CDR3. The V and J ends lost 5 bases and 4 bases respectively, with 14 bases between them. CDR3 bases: TGCAGCGTTTCAAAAGGGGTTGGCTATGGCTACACCTTC. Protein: CSVSKGVGYGYTF.

CDR3 sequence: CASSQAGPPDTQYF. CDR3 coding DNA: TGCGCCAGCAGCCAAGCCGGGCCGCCAGATACGCAGTATTTT. The rearrangement uses TRBV4-1 and TRBJ2-3; D not resolved. The CDR3 length is 14 residues. Trimming removed 1 base at V and 4 bases at J, with 9 bases between. Germline V gene sequence: CDR1 MGHRA, CDR2 YSYEKL.

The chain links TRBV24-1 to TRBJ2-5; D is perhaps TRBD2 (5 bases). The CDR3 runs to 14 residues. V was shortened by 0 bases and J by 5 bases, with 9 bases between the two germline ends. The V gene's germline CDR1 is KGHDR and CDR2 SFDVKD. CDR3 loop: CATSDLRGGETQYF. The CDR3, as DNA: TGTGCCACCAGTGATTTGCGGGGTGGGGAGACCCAGTACTTC.

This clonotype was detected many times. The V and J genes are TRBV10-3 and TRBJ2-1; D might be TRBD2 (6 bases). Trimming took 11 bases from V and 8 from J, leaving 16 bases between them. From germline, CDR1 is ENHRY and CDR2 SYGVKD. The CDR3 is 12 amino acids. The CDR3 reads CAVSGRTYEQFF. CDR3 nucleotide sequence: TGTGCCGTTAGCGGACGTACCTATGAGCAGTTCTTC.

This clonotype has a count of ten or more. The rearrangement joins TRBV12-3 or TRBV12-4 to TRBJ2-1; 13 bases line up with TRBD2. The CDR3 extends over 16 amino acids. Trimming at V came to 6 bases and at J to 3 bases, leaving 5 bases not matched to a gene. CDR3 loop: CASRSTSGGGYNEQFF. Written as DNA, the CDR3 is TGTGCCAGCAGGTCTACTAGCGGGGGGGGCTACAATGAGCAGTTCTTC.

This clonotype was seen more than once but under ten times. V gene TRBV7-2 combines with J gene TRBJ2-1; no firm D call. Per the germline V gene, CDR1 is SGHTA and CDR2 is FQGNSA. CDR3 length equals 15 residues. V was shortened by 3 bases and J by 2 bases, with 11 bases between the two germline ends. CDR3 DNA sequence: TGTGCCAGCAGCTTGGAGTTGGGCCCCTACAATGAGCAGTTCTTC. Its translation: CASSLELGPYNEQFF.

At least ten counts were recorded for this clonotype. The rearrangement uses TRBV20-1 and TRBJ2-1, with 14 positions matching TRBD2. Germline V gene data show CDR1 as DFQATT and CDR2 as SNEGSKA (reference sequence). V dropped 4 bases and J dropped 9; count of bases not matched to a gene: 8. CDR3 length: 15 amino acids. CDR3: CSAKGTSGSYGEQFF. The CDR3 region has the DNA TGCAGTGCTAAAGGGACTAGCGGGAGCTATGGTGAGCAGTTCTTC.

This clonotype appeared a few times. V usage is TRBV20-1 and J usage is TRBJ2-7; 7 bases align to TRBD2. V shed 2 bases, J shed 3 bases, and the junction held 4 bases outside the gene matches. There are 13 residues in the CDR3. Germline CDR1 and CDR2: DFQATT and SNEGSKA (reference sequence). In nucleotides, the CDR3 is TGCAGTGCTAGATCGGGAGGAAACTACGAGCAGTACTTC. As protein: CSARSGGNYEQYF.

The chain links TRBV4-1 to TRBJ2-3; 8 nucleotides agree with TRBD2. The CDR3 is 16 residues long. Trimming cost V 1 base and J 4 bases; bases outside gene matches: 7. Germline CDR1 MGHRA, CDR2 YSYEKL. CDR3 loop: CASSQVGGGPADTQYF. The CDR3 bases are TGCGCCAGCAGCCAAGTCGGCGGGGGGCCCGCAGATACGCAGTATTTT.

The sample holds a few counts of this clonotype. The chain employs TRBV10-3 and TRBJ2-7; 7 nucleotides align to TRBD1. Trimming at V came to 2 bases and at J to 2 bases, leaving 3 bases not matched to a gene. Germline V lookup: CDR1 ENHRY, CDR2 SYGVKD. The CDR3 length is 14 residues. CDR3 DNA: TGTGCCATCAGTGAGGCCGGGACAGCCTACGAGCAGTACTTC. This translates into CAISEAGTAYEQYF.

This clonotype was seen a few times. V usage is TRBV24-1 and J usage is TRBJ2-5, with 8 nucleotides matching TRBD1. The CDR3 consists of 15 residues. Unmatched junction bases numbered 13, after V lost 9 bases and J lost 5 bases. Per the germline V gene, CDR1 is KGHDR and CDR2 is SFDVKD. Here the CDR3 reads CATGGQGPVHETQYF. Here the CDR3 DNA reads TGTGCCACCGGCGGACAGGGCCCGGTCCACGAGACCCAGTACTTC.

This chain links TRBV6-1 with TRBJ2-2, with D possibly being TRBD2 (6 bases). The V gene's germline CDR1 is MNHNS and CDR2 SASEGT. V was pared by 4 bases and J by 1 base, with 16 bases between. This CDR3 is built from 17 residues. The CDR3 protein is CASSARRRRGNTGELFF. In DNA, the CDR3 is TGTGCCAGCAGTGCTAGACGGCGGCGGGGGAACACCGGGGAGCTGTTTTTT.

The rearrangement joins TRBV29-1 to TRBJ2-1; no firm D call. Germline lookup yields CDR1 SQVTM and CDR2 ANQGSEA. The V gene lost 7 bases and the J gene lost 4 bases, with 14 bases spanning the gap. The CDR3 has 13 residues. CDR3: CSASDLSYNEQFF. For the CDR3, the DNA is TGCAGCGCCTCGGATCTAAGTTACAATGAGCAGTTCTTC.

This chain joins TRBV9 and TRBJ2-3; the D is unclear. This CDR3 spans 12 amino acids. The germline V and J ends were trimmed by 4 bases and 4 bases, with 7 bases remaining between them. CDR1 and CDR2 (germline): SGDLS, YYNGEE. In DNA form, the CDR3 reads TGTGCCAGCAGCTTTGGTGCAGATACGCAGTATTTT. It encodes CASSFGADTQYF.

The CDR3 sequence is CATSREGGRNSPLHF. CDR3 nucleotide sequence: TGTGCCACCAGCAGAGAGGGGGGACGGAATTCACCCCTCCACTTT. This chain links TRBV15 with TRBJ1-6; D might be TRBD1 (5 bases). With 0 bases removed from V and 7 bases from J, the gap between germline ends came to 10 bases. Germline CDR1 LNHNV, CDR2 YYDKDF (reference sequence). The CDR3 has 15 amino acids.

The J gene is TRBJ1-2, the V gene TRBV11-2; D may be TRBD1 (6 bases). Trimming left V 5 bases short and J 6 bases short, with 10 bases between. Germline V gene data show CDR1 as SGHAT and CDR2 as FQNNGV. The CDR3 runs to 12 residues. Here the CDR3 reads CASSHPGDGYTF. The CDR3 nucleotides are TGTGCCAGCAGCCACCCAGGGGATGGCTACACCTTC.

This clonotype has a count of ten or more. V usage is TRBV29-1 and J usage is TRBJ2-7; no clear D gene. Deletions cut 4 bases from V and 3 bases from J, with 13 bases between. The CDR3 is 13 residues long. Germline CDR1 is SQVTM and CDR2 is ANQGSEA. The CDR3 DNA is TGCAGCGTTGGCACCCACCAGGACTACGAGCAGTACTTC. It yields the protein CSVGTHQDYEQYF.

In DNA form, the CDR3 reads TGTGCCAGCAGCTTAGCCTTCGGGGTTGGCACTGAAGCTTTCTTT. This sequence encodes CASSLAFGVGTEAFF. The gene calls are TRBV7-9 and TRBJ1-1, with D unresolved. The CDR3 is 15 residues long. V gave up 0 bases and J gave up 4 bases, with 12 bases separating them. CDR1 is SEHNR, CDR2 FQNEAQ, per germline (reference sequence).

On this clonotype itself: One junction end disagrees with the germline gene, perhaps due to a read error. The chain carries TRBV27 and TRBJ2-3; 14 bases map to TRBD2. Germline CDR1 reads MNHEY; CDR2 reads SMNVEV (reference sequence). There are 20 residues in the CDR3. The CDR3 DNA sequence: TGTGTCAGCAGCCCGTACGGGACTAGCGGGAGCCTCACGGGCACAGATACGCAGTATTTT. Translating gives CVSSPYGTSGSLTGTDTQYF.

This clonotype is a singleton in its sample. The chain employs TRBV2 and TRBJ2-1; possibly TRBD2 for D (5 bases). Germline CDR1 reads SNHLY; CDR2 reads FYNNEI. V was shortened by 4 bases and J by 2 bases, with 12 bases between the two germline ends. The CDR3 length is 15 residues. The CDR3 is CASSAGVATYNEQFF. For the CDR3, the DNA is TGTGCCAGCAGTGCCGGGGTGGCTACCTACAATGAGCAGTTCTTC.

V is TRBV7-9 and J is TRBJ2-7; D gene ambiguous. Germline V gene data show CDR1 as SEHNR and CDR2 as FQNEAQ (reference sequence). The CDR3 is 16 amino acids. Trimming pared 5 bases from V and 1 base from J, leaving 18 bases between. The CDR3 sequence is CASSLSRGAGSYEQYF. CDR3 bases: TGTGCCAGCAGCCTTAGCCGAGGCGCTGGGTCCTACGAGCAGTACTTC. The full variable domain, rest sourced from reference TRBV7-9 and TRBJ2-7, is DTGVSQNPRHKITKRGQNVTFRCDPISEHNRLYWYRQTLGQGPEFLTYFQNEAQLEKSRLLSDRFSAERPKGSFSTLEIQRTEQGDSAMYLCASSLSRGAGSYEQYFGPGTRLTVT.

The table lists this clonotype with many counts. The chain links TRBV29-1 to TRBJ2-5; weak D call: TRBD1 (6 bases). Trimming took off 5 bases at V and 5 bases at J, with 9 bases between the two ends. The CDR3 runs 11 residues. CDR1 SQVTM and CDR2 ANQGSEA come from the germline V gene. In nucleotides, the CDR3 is TGCAGCGTTTGGGGGCGCGAGACCCAGTACTTC. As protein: CSVWGRETQYF.

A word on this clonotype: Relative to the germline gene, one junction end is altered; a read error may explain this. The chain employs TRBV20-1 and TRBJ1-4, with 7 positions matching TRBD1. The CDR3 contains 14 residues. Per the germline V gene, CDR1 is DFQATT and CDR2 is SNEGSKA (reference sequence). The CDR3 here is CSAREQGRLEKLFF. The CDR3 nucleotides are TGCAGTGCGAGAGAACAGGGGCGGTTGGAAAAACTGTTTTTT.

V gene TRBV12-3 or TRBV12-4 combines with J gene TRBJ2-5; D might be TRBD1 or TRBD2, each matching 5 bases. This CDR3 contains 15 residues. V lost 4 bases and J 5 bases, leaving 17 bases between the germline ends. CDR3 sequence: CASSSLAGTVETQYF. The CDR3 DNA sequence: TGTGCCAGCAGTTCCCTCGCAGGGACGGTGGAGACCCAGTACTTC.

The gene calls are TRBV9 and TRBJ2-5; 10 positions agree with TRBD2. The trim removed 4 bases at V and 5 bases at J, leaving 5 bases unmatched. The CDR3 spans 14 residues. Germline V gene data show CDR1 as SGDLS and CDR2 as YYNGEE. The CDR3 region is CASSTLAGEETQYF. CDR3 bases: TGTGCCAGCAGCACTCTAGCGGGGGAGGAGACCCAGTACTTC.

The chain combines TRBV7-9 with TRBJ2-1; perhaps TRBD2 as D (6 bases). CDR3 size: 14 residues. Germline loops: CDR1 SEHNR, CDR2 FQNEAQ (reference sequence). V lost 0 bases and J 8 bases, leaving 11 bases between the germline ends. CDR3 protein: CASSLAGGIHEQFF. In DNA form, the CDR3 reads TGTGCCAGCAGCTTAGCCGGGGGTATCCATGAGCAGTTCTTC. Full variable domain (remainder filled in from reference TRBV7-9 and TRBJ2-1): DTGVSQNPRHKITKRGQNVTFRCDPISEHNRLYWYRQTLGQGPEFLTYFQNEAQLEKSRLLSDRFSAERPKGSFSTLEIQRTEQGDSAMYLCASSLAGGIHEQFFGPGTRLTVL.

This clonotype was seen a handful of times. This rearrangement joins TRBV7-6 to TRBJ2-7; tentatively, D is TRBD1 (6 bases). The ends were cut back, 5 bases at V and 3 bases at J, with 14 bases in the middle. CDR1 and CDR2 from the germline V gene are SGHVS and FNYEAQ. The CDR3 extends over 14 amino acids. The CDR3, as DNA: TGTGCCAGCAGCACGCGGCAGGGACACTACGAGCAGTACTTC. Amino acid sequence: CASSTRQGHYEQYF.

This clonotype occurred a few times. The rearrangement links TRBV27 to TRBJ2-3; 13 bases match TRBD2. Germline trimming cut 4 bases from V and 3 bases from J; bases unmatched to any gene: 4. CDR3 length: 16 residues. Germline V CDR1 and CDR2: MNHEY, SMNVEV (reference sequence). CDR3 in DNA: TGTGCCAGCAGTTCGGGGACTAGCGGGGCGACAGATACGCAGTATTTT. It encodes CASSSGTSGATDTQYF.